This is a list of T cell receptor beta chains from one sample in a study of PD-1 blockade in classical Hodgkin lymphoma. The assay was immunoSEQ multiplex PCR, and TCRdb's table has in-frame clones only and misses some. The sample has tens of thousands of clones, about 93% seen once. The sequenced sample consisted of peripheral blood mononuclear cells (PBMCs). Every receptor here comes from a human donor with classical Hodgkin lymphoma. The CDR3 runs from the conserved cysteine through the conserved F or W. The order of the fields is V gene, D gene, clone size, J gene, CDR3 protein, CDR3 DNA. The D gene is left open where the match is weak. Size tells how often a clone was seen (once, few, many) or the class of an expanded clone, and some rows leave it out.

TRBV9,TRBD1,-,TRBJ2-3,CASSGWDRLTDTQYF,TGTGCCAGCAGCGGATGGGACAGGCTCACAGATACGCAGTATTTT
TRBV14,-,-,TRBJ1-1,CASSQLRGFDTEAFF,TGTGCCAGCAGCCAATTGAGGGGGTTTGACACTGAAGCTTTCTTT
TRBV9,-,-,TRBJ2-1,CASSLDNEQFF,TGTGCCAGCAGCCTAGACAATGAGCAGTTCTTC
TRBV13,-,-,TRBJ2-1,CASSPMGIDPYNEQFF,TGTGCCAGCAGCCCTATGGGGATTGACCCCTACAATGAGCAGTTCTTC
TRBV9,-,-,TRBJ2-1,CASSVDSGASYNEQFF,TGTGCCAGCAGCGTAGATTCAGGGGCCTCCTACAATGAGCAGTTCTTC
TRBV12-5,-,-,TRBJ2-3,CASAPYSPRGLGTDTQYF,TGTGCTAGTGCGCCTTACTCCCCCCGGGGGCTAGGCACAGATACGCAGTATTTT
TRBV5-6,-,-,TRBJ2-5,CASSFSTVQETQYF,TGTGCCAGCAGCTTTAGTACAGTCCAAGAGACCCAGTACTTC
TRBV14,-,-,TRBJ2-6,CASSQGVSGANVLTF,TGTGCCAGCAGCCAAGGGGTCTCTGGGGCCAACGTCCTGACTTTC
TRBV5-4,TRBD1,once,TRBJ2-7,CASSLGQDSYEQYF,TGTGCCAGCAGCTTAGGACAGGACTCCTACGAGCAGTACTTC
TRBV18,-,-,TRBJ2-3,CASSPGQSGTDTQYF,TGTGCCAGCTCACCCGGACAGAGTGGCACAGATACGCAGTATTTT
TRBV5-1,TRBD2,once,TRBJ2-3,CASSPLAGSSTDTQYF,TGCGCCAGCAGCCCCTTAGCGGGGTCCAGCACAGATACGCAGTATTTT
TRBV30,-,-,TRBJ2-7,CAWSGSSQFKYEQYF,TGTGCCTGGAGTGGCTCTTCCCAATTCAAATACGAGCAGTACTTC